This TCR beta chain was recovered during a study of blood T cells in healthy people across ages. It was with a sample-barcoded 5' primer and a J-beta primer mix that a second PCR of about 6 to 11 cycles was run. Tags on each cDNA molecule came from a template-switch adaptor with 12 random nucleotides. TCRdb called the 5' RACE reads again in MiXCR, with one record for every CDR3 protein. Of 700,000 or so distinct CDR3 sequences in the sample, 35% to 50% were seen once. This CDR3 spans 15 amino acids. Germline CDR1 is LGHDT and CDR2 is YNNKEL (reference sequence). Study-level points and caveats: Diversity figures based on one million T cells were deemed too low.

For this clonotype: The antigen is unknown. At one end the junction does not follow the germline gene, possibly because of a read error.

The chain has TRBV3-1 and TRBJ1-6; D might be TRBD1 (6 bases). What was sequenced was blood. The TCR originated in a man older than 75 in good health. The CDR3 is CTSSQGGIANSPLHF. The DNA of the CDR3 is TGTACCAGCAGCCAAGGGGGAATCGCTAATTCACCCCTCCACTTT.